This T cell receptor (beta chain) came from a study of vaccination effects on CD4 cells after COVID-19. Viral peptide pools were used in the ViraFEST assay to expand antigen-specific CD4+ T cells, and sequencing came afterward. CD4+ T cells were isolated after around 10 days of culture. Two-dose vaccination with either BNT162b2 or mRNA-1273 was given to the participants. To note about this clone: Its antigen is still unknown. One junction end disagrees with the germline gene, perhaps due to a read error.

Measured with immunoSEQ multiplex PCR; TCRdb has only the in-frame clones, and not every one. The sample lists 55,000 to 70,000 clones; under 85% were seen once. The germline V gene has CDR1 KGHSH and CDR2 LQKENI. This CDR3 is built from 14 residues. The receptor was derived from a human donor who received a COVID-19 vaccine. The sequencing here drew on CD4+ T cells from PBMCs cultured with HCoV-OC43 spike peptides, taken after COVID-19 vaccination. The subset is: HCoV-OC43 spike overlapping peptide pool stimulation. The rearrangement uses TRBV18 and TRBJ1-2; 7 bases are a match to TRBD1. The CDR3 here is CASSPQGRDYGYTF. The CDR3 DNA follows: TGTGCCAGCTCCCCACAGGGGAGGGACTATGGCTACACCTTC.